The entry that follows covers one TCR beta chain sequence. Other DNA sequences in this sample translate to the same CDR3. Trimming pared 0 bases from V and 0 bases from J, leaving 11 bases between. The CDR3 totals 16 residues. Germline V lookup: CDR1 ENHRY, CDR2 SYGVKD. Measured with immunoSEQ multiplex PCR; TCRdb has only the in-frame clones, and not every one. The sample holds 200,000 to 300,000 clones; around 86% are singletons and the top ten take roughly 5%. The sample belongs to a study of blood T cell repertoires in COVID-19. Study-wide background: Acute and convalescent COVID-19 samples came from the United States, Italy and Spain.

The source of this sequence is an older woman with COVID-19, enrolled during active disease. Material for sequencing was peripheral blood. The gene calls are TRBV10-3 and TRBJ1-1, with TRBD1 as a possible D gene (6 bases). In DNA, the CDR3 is TGTGCCATCAGTGAGTCGACTGGGGGCATGAACACTGAAGCTTTCTTT. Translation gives CAISESTGGMNTEAFF.